The 8 T cell receptor beta chains presented below share a single source sample, sequenced in a study of T cell repertoires in cytomegalovirus infection. TCRdb independently ran MiXCR on the reads; one entry per CDR3 protein. The repertoire holds nearly 650,000 distinct CDR3 sequences, about 24% seen once, with roughly 8% in the top ten. Sequencing used CD8+ T cells from PBMCs. These receptors were collected from a human donor in good health (CMV status not recorded). Some clones in this sample may be carry-over from other donors' samples.

Only a few counts were recorded for this clonotype. J is TRBJ2-1 and V is TRBV29-1; 10 nucleotides agree with TRBD1. The trim removed 6 bases at V and 4 bases at J, leaving 9 bases unmatched. This CDR3 spans 15 amino acids. CDR1 SQVTM and CDR2 ANQGSEA come from the germline V gene. In DNA, the CDR3 is TGCAGCGTGTCCGGGACAGGGGTATTGTACAATGAGCAGTTCTTC. Amino acid sequence: CSVSGTGVLYNEQFF.

This clonotype was seen only a few times. CDR3 sequence (DNA): TGCGCCAGCAGCTTGGAGGGGGGCCCTGCAGATACGCAGTATTTT. This encodes CASSLEGGPADTQYF. The rearrangement uses TRBV5-1 and TRBJ2-3; D tentatively reads TRBD1 or TRBD2 (6 bases each). CDR1 and CDR2 from the germline V gene are SGHRS and YFSETQ. The germline V and J ends were trimmed by 0 bases and 4 bases, with 12 bases remaining between them. The CDR3 loop spans 15 amino acids.

In its sample, this clonotype was seen many times. The V and J genes are TRBV7-9 and TRBJ2-1, with a tentative D call TRBD2 (6 bases). The CDR3 extends over 15 amino acids. V lost 6 bases and J lost 0, with 12 bases in between. Germline V gives CDR1 SEHNR, CDR2 FQNEAQ (reference sequence). Here the CDR3 reads CASRGGENSYNEQFF. In nucleotides, the CDR3 is TGTGCCAGCAGGGGCGGGGAGAACTCCTACAATGAGCAGTTCTTC.

This clonotype was recorded many times. J is TRBJ2-1 and V is TRBV28, with TRBD1 matching over 7 bases. J was trimmed by 6 bases and V by 5 bases; bases with no gene match: 7. Germline V gene lookup returns CDR1 MDHEN and CDR2 SYDVKM. This CDR3 region has 14 residues. CDR3 nucleotide sequence: TGTGCCAGCAGTAGCGGACAGGCTGGCAATGAGCAGTTCTTC. Amino acid sequence: CASSSGQAGNEQFF.

This clonotype was detected many times. The V gene is TRBV28, the J gene TRBJ2-5, with D perhaps TRBD2 (6 bases). CDR1 and CDR2 (germline): MDHEN, SYDVKM. The CDR3 sequence is 13 residues long. V lost 7 bases, J lost 1 base, and 10 bases lay in between. CDR3 amino acids: CASMEGTQETQYF. In DNA, the CDR3 is TGTGCCAGCATGGAGGGGACCCAAGAGACCCAGTACTTC.

This clonotype was counted at least ten times. V is TRBV28 and J is TRBJ2-3, with D tentatively TRBD1 or TRBD2 (5 bases each). Trimming cost V 5 bases and J 0 bases, with 12 bases left between them. This CDR3 has 15 amino acids. Germline-derived CDR1 and CDR2 are MDHEN and SYDVKM. CDR3 sequence: CASSLDEGSTDTQYF. CDR3 coding DNA: TGTGCCAGCAGTCTCGATGAGGGGAGCACAGATACGCAGTATTTT.

The chain links TRBV7-9 to TRBJ2-1; 13 nucleotides match TRBD2. In germline, CDR1 is SEHNR, CDR2 FQNEAQ (reference sequence). This CDR3 has 17 residues. V trimming: 1 base; J trimming: 3 bases; junction bases outside the gene matches: 3. CDR3 nucleotide sequence: TGTGCCAGCAGCTTAGGGACTAGCGGGGGCCACTACAATGAGCAGTTCTTC. This translates into CASSLGTSGGHYNEQFF.

Worth noting for this clonotype: A read error may explain this, as a much larger clone is one base away. The rearrangement uses TRBV7-3 and TRBJ1-1; 8 positions agree with TRBD1. Germline CDR1 and CDR2: SGHTA and FQGTGA. Trimming removed 4 bases from V and 5 bases from J; junction bases left unmatched: 6. The CDR3 consists of 14 residues. CDR3 sequence reads: CASSSSDRETEAFF. The CDR3 DNA follows: TGTGCCAGCAGCTCCTCGGACAGGGAGACTGAAGCTTTCTTT.